This T cell receptor (beta chain) was documented in a study of beta chain features in type 1 diabetes. The investigators reverse transcribed all of the isolated RNA, so they sequenced expressed TCRB transcripts. Naive, central memory and regulatory T cell samples averaged approximately 3.5 million immunoSEQ reads each. The assay was immunoSEQ multiplex PCR, and TCRdb's table has in-frame clones only and misses some. The table lists around 180,000 clones, less than 15% of them singletons. Study-level points and caveats: When VDJ junctions were examined, type 1 diabetes patients showed fewer insertions and more deletions.

Based on CD45RO/CCR7/CD25/CD127/CD95/CD27, CD4+ regulatory, stem cell-like memory, naive and central memory cells were sorted. Over 95% purity was reached by all sorted populations. Concerning this clone itself: Its specificity is not known.

Trimming removed 2 bases from V and 3 bases from J; junction bases left unmatched: 7. The CDR3 consists of 15 residues. The V gene is TRBV23-1, the J gene TRBJ2-7; TRBD1 aligns across 7 bases. TRBV23-1 is an open reading frame, and its role is uncertain. The clonotype comes from a woman under 30 in good health. The sequenced material came from central memory CD4+ T cells from blood. This chain's CDR3 is CASSQRLDRIYEQYF. CDR3 nucleotide sequence: TGCGCCAGCAGTCAAAGATTGGACAGGATCTACGAGCAGTACTTC.